These T cell receptor beta chains were read from a single sample in a study of CD8+CD57+ T cells in acquired aplastic anemia. TCRdb independently ran MiXCR on the reads; one entry per CDR3 protein. The table lists hundreds of thousands of distinct CDR3 sequences, under 80% of them singletons. The sequenced material came from sorted CD4+, CD8+, or CD8+CD57+ T cells (not recorded which) from PBMCs. The receptors were gathered from a human donor in good health, serving as a control. Both conserved end residues are part of each CDR3. Fields, in order: D gene, V gene, J gene, clone size, CDR3 DNA, CDR3 protein. A D gene is named only where the DNA matches it firmly. The size entry is marked missing in some rows and otherwise reads once, few, many or a size class.

d_call: .
v_call: TRBV7-7
j_call: TRBJ2-5
clone_size: .
cdr3_nt: TGTGCCAGCAGCTTAGGGGGAGCAGGAGCGGAGACCCAGTACTTC
cdr3_aa: CASSLGGAGAETQYF

d_call: TRBD1
v_call: TRBV2
j_call: TRBJ1-5
clone_size: .
cdr3_nt: TGTGCCACCAGCCAGGGGGTTGAGCAGCCCCAGCATTTT
cdr3_aa: CATSQGVEQPQHF

d_call: .
v_call: TRBV5-1
j_call: TRBJ2-3
clone_size: many
cdr3_nt: TGCGCCAGCAGCAGATCGGGACACCCCGCCGCTGGAGATACGCAGTATTTT
cdr3_aa: CASSRSGHPAAGDTQYF

d_call: .
v_call: TRBV12-3/TRBV12-4
j_call: TRBJ1-2
clone_size: .
cdr3_nt: TGTGCCAGCAGTCGCCCCGGGCGAGGCTACACCTTC
cdr3_aa: CASSRPGRGYTF

d_call: TRBD1
v_call: TRBV9
j_call: TRBJ2-3
clone_size: few
cdr3_nt: TGTGCCAGCAGCGTAGACACAGGGGGCACAGATACGCAGTATTTT
cdr3_aa: CASSVDTGGTDTQYF

d_call: .
v_call: TRBV5-1
j_call: TRBJ2-5
clone_size: .
cdr3_nt: TGTGCCAGCTCCCAAGCCGAGAGGGGGGGAGAGACCCAGTACTTC
cdr3_aa: CASSQAERGGETQYF

d_call: TRBD2
v_call: TRBV15
j_call: TRBJ2-7
clone_size: .
cdr3_nt: TGTGCCACCAGCAGCGCGACTAGCGGGGTCTACGAGCAGTACTTC
cdr3_aa: CATSSATSGVYEQYF

d_call: .
v_call: TRBV30
j_call: TRBJ1-1
clone_size: many
cdr3_nt: TGTGCCTGGATGCGAATGGGGTTTGGGACTGAAGCTTTCTTT
cdr3_aa: CAWMRMGFGTEAFF

d_call: .
v_call: TRBV7-6
j_call: TRBJ1-5
clone_size: .
cdr3_nt: TGTGCCAGCAGCTCGAATCCCGGAGGAACTGAAGCTTTCCAGCATTTT
cdr3_aa: CASSSNPGGTEAFQHF

d_call: .
v_call: TRBV20-1
j_call: TRBJ1-6
clone_size: .
cdr3_nt: TGCAGTGCACACGTGAGAGGGGCCCTCCACTTT
cdr3_aa: CSAHVRGALHF

d_call: TRBD1
v_call: TRBV10-3
j_call: TRBJ1-6
clone_size: .
cdr3_nt: TGTGCCATCAGTGAGCGGGACAGCGCATATAATTCACCCCTCCACTTT
cdr3_aa: CAISERDSAYNSPLHF

d_call: .
v_call: TRBV9
j_call: TRBJ1-4
clone_size: many
cdr3_nt: TGTGCCAGCAGCGTAGATCCAGCGGGCCTTGAAAAACTGTTTTTT
cdr3_aa: CASSVDPAGLEKLFF

d_call: .
v_call: TRBV7-9
j_call: TRBJ2-3
clone_size: .
cdr3_nt: TGTGCCAGCAGCGACGGTCTACCGGCAACTAATGAAAAATATTTT
cdr3_aa: CASSDGLPATNEKYF